The rows below give T cell receptor beta chains drawn from one sample of a study of cytomegalovirus exposure and HLA in healthy donors. TCRdb's copy holds only in-frame clones and misses some; the assay was immunoSEQ multiplex PCR. The sample contains approximately 150,000 clones, roughly three quarters of which appear only once. Input material: PBMCs. The receptors stem from a man aged 18 to 29 in good health and CMV-seropositive. Each CDR3 is given with its conserved first and last residue. D genes are given only for firm matches. The size of a clone is reported for some rows only, either as once, few or many, or as a class for expanded clones.

d_gene	abundance	j_gene	v_gene	CDR3aa	CDR3nt
TRBD2	-	TRBJ2-1	TRBV9	CASSLIGLAGRNNEQFF	TGTGCCAGCAGCTTAATTGGACTAGCGGGGAGAAACAATGAGCAGTTCTTC
-	-	TRBJ2-1	TRBV30	CVCRGYNEQFF	TGTGTCTGCAGGGGTTACAATGAGCAGTTCTTC
-	-	TRBJ1-2	TRBV30	CAWSGMYSGYTF	TGTGCCTGGAGTGGGATGTACAGCGGCTACACCTTC
-	-	TRBJ2-7	TRBV5-1	CASRRGTLSSYEQYF	TGCGCCAGCAGAAGAGGGACTTTAAGCTCCTACGAGCAGTACTTC
TRBD2	-	TRBJ2-5	TRBV19	CASSSRTSGRETQYF	TGTGCCAGTAGTTCGAGGACTAGCGGTCGGGAGACCCAGTACTTC
TRBD2	-	TRBJ2-7	TRBV6-5	CASSTTSGGDYEQYF	TGTGCCAGCAGTACGACTAGCGGGGGCGACTACGAGCAGTACTTC
-	-	TRBJ1-5	TRBV29-1	CSVSLGGGNQPQHF	TGCAGCGTATCGTTGGGGGGTGGCAATCAGCCCCAGCATTTT
-	-	TRBJ1-5	TRBV5-6	CASSSGQYSNQPQHF	TGTGCCAGCAGCTCCGGACAGTATAGCAATCAGCCCCAGCATTTT
-	-	TRBJ2-7	TRBV6-4	CASSAEQGTYEQYF	TGTGCCAGCAGTGCTGAACAGGGTACCTACGAGCAGTACTTC
-	few	TRBJ2-7	TRBV7-9	CASSSIRDYEQYF	TGTGCCAGCAGCTCGATTCGGGACTACGAGCAGTACTTC
TRBD1	-	TRBJ2-1	TRBV10-3	CAISDSQGTEQFF	TGTGCCATCAGTGATTCACAGGGGACTGAGCAGTTCTTC
TRBD2	-	TRBJ2-1	TRBV4-2	CASSQSLAGGSWEQFF	TGTGCCAGCAGCCAAAGCTTGGCGGGAGGTTCCTGGGAGCAGTTCTTC
-	-	TRBJ1-6	TRBV9	CASSTDTGDSPLHF	TGTGCCAGCAGCACCGACACGGGGGATTCACCCCTCCACTTT
-	-	TRBJ1-2	TRBV2	CASSEAASGDGYTF	TGTGCCAGCAGTGAAGCCGCGTCAGGGGATGGCTACACCTTC
TRBD1	-	TRBJ2-7	TRBV6-4	CASSLHPGQGEQYF	TGTGCCAGCAGTCTACATCCGGGACAGGGCGAGCAGTACTTC
-	few	TRBJ1-5	TRBV7-9	CSSSFGDQPQHF	TGTTCCAGCAGCTTCGGGGATCAGCCCCAGCATTTT
-	-	TRBJ1-5	TRBV30	CAWSRTGGSNQPQHF	TGTGCCTGGAGTCGCACGGGGGGTAGCAATCAGCCCCAGCATTTT
-	-	TRBJ1-6	TRBV19	CASSLAAYNSPLHF	TGTGCCAGTAGTTTGGCAGCCTATAATTCACCCCTCCACTTT
-	-	TRBJ2-1	TRBV4-1	CASSQRDEQFF	TGCGCCAGCAGCCAACGAGATGAGCAGTTCTTC
-	-	TRBJ1-2	TRBV27	CASSFKGSGGYTF	TGTGCCAGCAGTTTCAAAGGAAGCGGCGGCTACACCTTC
TRBD1	-	TRBJ2-1	TRBV4-2	CASSQDRQGASRNEQFF	TGTGCCAGCAGCCAAGACCGACAGGGGGCATCTCGCAATGAGCAGTTCTTC
-	once	TRBJ2-5	TRBV5-1	CASSFLGGSKTQYF	TGCGCCAGCAGCTTTCTCGGAGGGTCCAAGACCCAGTACTTC
-	few	TRBJ1-1	TRBV6-5	CASTTTGHANTEAFF	TGTGCCAGCACTACGACTGGACACGCGAACACTGAAGCTTTCTTT
-	-	TRBJ2-5	TRBV29-1	CSVVSVQETQYF	TGCAGCGTTGTGTCGGTCCAAGAGACCCAGTACTTC
-	-	TRBJ2-1	TRBV27	CASSPPLRGVIYNEQFF	TGTGCCAGCAGCCCGCCCCTCAGGGGAGTTATCTACAATGAGCAGTTCTTC
-	-	TRBJ1-5	TRBV6-5	CASSRDSSNQPQHF	TGTGCCAGCAGCCGGGACTCCAGCAATCAGCCCCAGCATTTT
TRBD1	-	TRBJ1-4	TRBV7-2	CASSSRTGITSTNEKLFF	TGTGCCAGCAGCTCCCGGACAGGGATTACTTCAACTAATGAAAAACTGTTTTTT
-	once	TRBJ1-1	TRBV6-5	CASSNRREYTEAFF	TGTGCCAGCAGCAACAGGAGGGAGTACACTGAAGCTTTCTTT
-	-	TRBJ1-2	TRBV9	CASSIGGANYGYTF	TGTGCCAGCAGCATTGGCGGGGCAAACTATGGCTACACCTTC
-	-	TRBJ1-1	TRBV2	CASRTQGNTEAFF	TGTGCCAGCAGGACCCAGGGGAACACTGAAGCTTTCTTT
-	-	TRBJ2-7	TRBV11-3	CASSLVGDEQYF	TGTGCCAGCAGCTTAGTAGGGGACGAGCAGTACTTC
-	-	TRBJ1-4	TRBV5-6	CASSLISPGERNEKLFF	TGTGCCAGCAGCTTGATTAGCCCGGGGGAGCGCAATGAAAAACTGTTTTTT
TRBD2	once	TRBJ2-4	TRBV19	CASSMPGGSRANIQYF	TGTGCCAGTAGTATGCCTGGCGGGAGTCGGGCAAACATTCAGTACTTC
TRBD2	few	TRBJ2-7	TRBV10-3	CAIRAGEGEQYF	TGTGCCATCAGGGCGGGAGAGGGCGAGCAGTACTTC
-	-	TRBJ1-3	TRBV5-1	CASSLPGVGNTIYF	TGCGCCAGCAGCCTCCCAGGGGTTGGAAACACCATATATTTT
TRBD1	-	TRBJ1-3	TRBV2	CASRDLQGSGNTIYF	TGTGCCAGCAGGGACCTACAGGGGTCTGGAAACACCATATATTTT
TRBD1	-	TRBJ1-3	TRBV6-5	CASRTGTGNGNTIYF	TGTGCCAGCAGGACCGGGACAGGGAACGGAAACACCATATATTTT
-	-	TRBJ1-2	TRBV18	CASSPPPGSLYYGYTF	TGTGCCAGCTCACCACCACCAGGTTCATTATACTATGGCTACACCTTC
TRBD1	-	TRBJ1-2	TRBV5-6	CASSLPGGRDYYGYTF	TGTGCCAGCAGCTTGCCAGGGGGCAGGGATTACTATGGCTACACCTTC
TRBD2	-	TRBJ2-2	TRBV18	CASSPPAGRDTGELFF	TGTGCCAGCTCACCACCGGCAGGGAGGGACACCGGGGAGCTGTTTTTT
TRBD1	-	TRBJ2-1	TRBV9	CASSLPGQLNEQFF	TGTGCCAGCAGCCTTCCGGGACAGTTAAATGAGCAGTTCTTC
TRBD2	-	TRBJ2-7	TRBV7-8	CASSSRAGLGSSYEQYF	TGTGCCAGCAGCTCTAGGGCGGGACTAGGAAGCTCCTACGAGCAGTACTTC
TRBD1	-	TRBJ2-5	TRBV9	CASQGQLETQYF	TGTGCCAGCCAGGGACAGTTGGAGACCCAGTACTTC
-	-	TRBJ2-7	TRBV29-1	CSVGGGFNEQYF	TGCAGCGTAGGGGGGGGTTTCAACGAGCAGTACTTC
-	-	TRBJ2-5	TRBV5-1	CASSPDVGGGETQYF	TGCGCCAGCAGCCCGGACGTAGGGGGGGGAGAGACCCAGTACTTC
TRBD1	few	TRBJ1-6	TRBV5-4	CASSEWGTVYSPLHF	TGTGCCAGCAGCGAGTGGGGGACAGTTTATTCACCCCTCCACTTT
-	-	TRBJ1-2	TRBV27	CASSLSGGPGYTF	TGTGCCAGCAGTTTATCGGGGGGGCCTGGCTACACCTTC
-	-	TRBJ1-5	TRBV6-5	CASSSGPRGNQPQHF	TGTGCCAGCAGCTCCGGTCCCCGAGGGAATCAGCCCCAGCATTTT
-	-	TRBJ2-1	TRBV19	CATSAGASDNEQFF	TGTGCTACGTCGGCGGGTGCATCCGACAATGAGCAGTTCTTC